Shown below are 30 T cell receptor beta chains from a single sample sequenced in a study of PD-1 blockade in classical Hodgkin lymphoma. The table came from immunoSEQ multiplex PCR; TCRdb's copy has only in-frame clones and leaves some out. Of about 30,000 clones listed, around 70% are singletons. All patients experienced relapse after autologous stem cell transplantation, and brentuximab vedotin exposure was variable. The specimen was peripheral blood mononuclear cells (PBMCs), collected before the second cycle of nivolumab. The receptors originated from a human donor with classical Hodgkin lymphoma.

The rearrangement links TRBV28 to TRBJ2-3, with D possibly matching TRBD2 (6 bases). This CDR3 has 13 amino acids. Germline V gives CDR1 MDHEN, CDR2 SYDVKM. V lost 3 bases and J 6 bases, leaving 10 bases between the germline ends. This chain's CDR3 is CASSLPEGDTQYF. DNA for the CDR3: TGTGCCAGCAGTTTGCCGGAGGGCGATACGCAGTATTTT. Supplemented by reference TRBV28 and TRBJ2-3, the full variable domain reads DVKVTQSSRYLVKRTGEKVFLECVQDMDHENMFWYRQDPGLGLRLIYFSYDVKMKEKGDIPEGYSVSREKKERFSLILESASTNQTSMYLCASSLPEGDTQYFGPGTRLTVL.

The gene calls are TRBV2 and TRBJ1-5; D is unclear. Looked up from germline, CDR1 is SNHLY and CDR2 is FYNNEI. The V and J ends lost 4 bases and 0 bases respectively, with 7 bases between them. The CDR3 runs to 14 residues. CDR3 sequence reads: CASSAGVSNQPQHF. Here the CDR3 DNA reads TGTGCCAGCAGTGCCGGGGTTAGCAATCAGCCCCAGCATTTT. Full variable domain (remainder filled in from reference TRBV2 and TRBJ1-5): EPEVTQTPSHQVTQMGQEVILRCVPISNHLYFYWYRQILGQKVEFLVSFYNNEISEKSEIFDDQFSVERPDGSNFTLKIRSTKLEDSAMYFCASSAGVSNQPQHFGDGTRLSIL.

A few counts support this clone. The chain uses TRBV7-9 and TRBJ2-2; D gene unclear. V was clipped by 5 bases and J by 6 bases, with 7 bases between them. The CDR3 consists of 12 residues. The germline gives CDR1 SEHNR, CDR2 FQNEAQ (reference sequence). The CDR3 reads CASSTRSGELFF. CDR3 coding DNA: TGTGCCAGCAGCACCCGATCCGGGGAGCTGTTTTTT.

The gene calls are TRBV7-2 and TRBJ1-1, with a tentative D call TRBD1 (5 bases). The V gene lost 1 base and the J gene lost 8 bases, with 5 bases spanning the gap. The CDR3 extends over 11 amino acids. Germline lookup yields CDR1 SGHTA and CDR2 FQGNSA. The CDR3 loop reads CASSLDREAFF. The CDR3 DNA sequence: TGTGCCAGCAGCTTAGACAGGGAAGCTTTCTTT.

The CDR3: CASSKLGTASTDTQYF. The CDR3 nucleotides are TGTGCCAGTAGTAAACTCGGGACAGCTAGCACAGATACGCAGTATTTT. The chain recombines TRBV19 with TRBJ2-3; the match to TRBD1 covers 7 bases. From germline, CDR1 is LNHDA and CDR2 SQIVND (reference sequence). After removal of 4 bases from V and 0 bases from J, the junction contained 7 bases not matched to a gene. The CDR3 covers 16 residues. Filled out from reference TRBV19 and TRBJ2-3, the complete variable domain reads DGGITQSPKYLFRKEGQNVTLSCEQNLNHDAMYWYRQDPGQGLRLIYYSQIVNDFQKGDIAEGYSVSREKKESFPLTVTSAQKNPTAFYLCASSKLGTASTDTQYFGPGTRLTVL.

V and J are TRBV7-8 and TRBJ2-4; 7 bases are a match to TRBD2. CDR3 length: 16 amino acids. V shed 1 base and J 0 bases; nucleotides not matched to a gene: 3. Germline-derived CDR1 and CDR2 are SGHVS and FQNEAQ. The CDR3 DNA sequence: TGTGCCAGCAGCTTAGGGGGGGGACTAGCCAAAAACATTCAGTACTTC. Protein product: CASSLGGGLAKNIQYF.

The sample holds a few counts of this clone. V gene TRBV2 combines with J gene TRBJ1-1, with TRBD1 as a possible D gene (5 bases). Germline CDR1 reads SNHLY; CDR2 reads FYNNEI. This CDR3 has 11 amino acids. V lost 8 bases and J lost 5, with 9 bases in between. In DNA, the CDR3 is TGTGCCAGCGGCGGGGGGACTGAAGCTTTCTTT. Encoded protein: CASGGGTEAFF.

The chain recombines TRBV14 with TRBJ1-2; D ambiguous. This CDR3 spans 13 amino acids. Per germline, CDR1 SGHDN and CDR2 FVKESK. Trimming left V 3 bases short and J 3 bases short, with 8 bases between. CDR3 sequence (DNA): TGTGCCAGCAGCCATGGCGCTTACTATGGCTACACCTTC. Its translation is CASSHGAYYGYTF.

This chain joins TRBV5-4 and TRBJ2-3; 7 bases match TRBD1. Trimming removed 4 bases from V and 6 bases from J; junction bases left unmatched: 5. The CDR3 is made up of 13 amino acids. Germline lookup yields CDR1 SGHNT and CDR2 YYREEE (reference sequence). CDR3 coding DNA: TGTGCCAGCAGCCCCCAGGGGGTTGATACGCAGTATTTT. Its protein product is CASSPQGVDTQYF.

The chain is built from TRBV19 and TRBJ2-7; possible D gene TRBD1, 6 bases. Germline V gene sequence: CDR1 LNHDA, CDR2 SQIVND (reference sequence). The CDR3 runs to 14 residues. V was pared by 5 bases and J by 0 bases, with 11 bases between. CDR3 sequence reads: CASSPVGASYEQYF. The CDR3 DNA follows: TGTGCCAGTAGTCCAGTGGGGGCCTCCTACGAGCAGTACTTC.

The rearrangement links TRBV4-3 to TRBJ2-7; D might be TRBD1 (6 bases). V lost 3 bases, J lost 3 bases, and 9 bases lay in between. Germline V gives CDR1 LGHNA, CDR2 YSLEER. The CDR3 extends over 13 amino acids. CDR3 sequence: CASSQGAGYEQYF. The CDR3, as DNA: TGCGCCAGCAGCCAGGGGGCTGGCTACGAGCAGTACTTC.

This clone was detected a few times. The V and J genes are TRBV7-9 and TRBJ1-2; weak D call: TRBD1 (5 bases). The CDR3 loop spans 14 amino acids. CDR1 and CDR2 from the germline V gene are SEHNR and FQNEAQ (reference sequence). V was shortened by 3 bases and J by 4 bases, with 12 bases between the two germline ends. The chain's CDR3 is CASSLDQGAYGYTF. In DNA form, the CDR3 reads TGTGCCAGCAGCTTGGATCAGGGAGCCTATGGCTACACCTTC.

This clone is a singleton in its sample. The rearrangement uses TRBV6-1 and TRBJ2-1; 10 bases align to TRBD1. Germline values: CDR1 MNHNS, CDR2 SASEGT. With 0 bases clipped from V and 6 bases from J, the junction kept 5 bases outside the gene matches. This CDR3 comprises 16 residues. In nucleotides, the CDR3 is TGTGCCAGCAGTGAAGCGGGACAGGGGTGGGGCAATGAGCAGTTCTTC. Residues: CASSEAGQGWGNEQFF.

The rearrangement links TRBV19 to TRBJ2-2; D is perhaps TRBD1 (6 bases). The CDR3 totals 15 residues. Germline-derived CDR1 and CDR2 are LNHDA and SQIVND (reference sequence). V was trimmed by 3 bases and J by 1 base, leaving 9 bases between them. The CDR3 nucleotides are TGTGCCAGTAGTATGGCGGACAGGAACACCGGGGAGCTGTTTTTT. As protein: CASSMADRNTGELFF.

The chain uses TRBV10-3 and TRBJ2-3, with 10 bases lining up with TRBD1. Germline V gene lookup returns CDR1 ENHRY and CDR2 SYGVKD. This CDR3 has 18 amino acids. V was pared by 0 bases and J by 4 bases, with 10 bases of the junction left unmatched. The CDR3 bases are TGTGCCATCAGTGAGTCGACGTTCGGGGACAGGGGTTCAGATACGCAGTATTTT. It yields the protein CAISESTFGDRGSDTQYF.

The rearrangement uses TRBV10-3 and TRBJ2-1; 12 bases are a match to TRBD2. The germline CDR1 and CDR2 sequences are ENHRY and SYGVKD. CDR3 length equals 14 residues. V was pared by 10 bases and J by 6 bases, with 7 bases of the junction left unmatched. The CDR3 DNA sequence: TGTGCCACCATACCTAGCGGGGGGGCCAATGAGCAGTTCTTC. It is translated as CATIPSGGANEQFF.

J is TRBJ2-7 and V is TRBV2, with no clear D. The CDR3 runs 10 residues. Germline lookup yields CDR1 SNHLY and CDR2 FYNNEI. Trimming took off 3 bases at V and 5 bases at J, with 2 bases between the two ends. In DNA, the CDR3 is TGTGCCAGCAGTGAGGACGAGCAGTACTTC. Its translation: CASSEDEQYF.

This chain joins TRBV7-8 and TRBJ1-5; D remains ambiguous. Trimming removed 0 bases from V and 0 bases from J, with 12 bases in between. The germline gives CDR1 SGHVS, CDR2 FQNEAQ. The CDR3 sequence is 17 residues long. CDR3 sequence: CASSLAADGPSNQPQHF. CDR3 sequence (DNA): TGTGCCAGCAGCTTAGCTGCGGACGGCCCTAGCAATCAGCCCCAGCATTTT.

The CDR3 nucleotides are TGTGCCAGCAGCGGACGGGACTACGAGCAGTACTTC. It translates to CASSGRDYEQYF. J is TRBJ2-7 and V is TRBV7-9, with D tentatively TRBD2 (5 bases). This CDR3 region has 12 residues. Looked up from germline, CDR1 is SEHNR and CDR2 is FQNEAQ (reference sequence). Deletions cut 5 bases from V and 3 bases from J, with 8 bases between.

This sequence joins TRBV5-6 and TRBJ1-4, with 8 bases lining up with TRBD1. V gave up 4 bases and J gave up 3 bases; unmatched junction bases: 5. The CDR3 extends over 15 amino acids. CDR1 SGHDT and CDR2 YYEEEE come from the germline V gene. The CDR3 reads CASSTDREANEKLFF. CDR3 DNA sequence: TGTGCCAGCAGCACGGACAGGGAGGCTAATGAAAAACTGTTTTTT.

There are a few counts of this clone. Here the CDR3 DNA reads TGTGCCATCAGTCCCTCAACCCACAACGGACAAGAGACCCAGTACTTC. This codes for CAISPSTHNGQETQYF. This chain connects TRBV10-3 to TRBJ2-5; D unresolved. The CDR3 covers 16 residues. V was trimmed by 5 bases and J by 2 bases, leaving 18 bases between them. Germline CDR1 is ENHRY and CDR2 is SYGVKD.

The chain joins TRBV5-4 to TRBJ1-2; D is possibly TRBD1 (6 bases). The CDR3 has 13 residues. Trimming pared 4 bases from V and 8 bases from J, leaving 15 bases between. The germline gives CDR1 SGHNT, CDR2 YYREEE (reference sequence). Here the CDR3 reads CASSGGTSLGYTF. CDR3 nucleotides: TGTGCCAGCAGCGGCGGGACATCCTTAGGCTACACCTTC.

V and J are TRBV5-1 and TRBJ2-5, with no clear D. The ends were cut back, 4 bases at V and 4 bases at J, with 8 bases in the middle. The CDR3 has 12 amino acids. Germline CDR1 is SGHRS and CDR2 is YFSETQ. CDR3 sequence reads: CASSPLGETQYF. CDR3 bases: TGCGCCAGCAGCCCCCTGGGAGAGACCCAGTACTTC.

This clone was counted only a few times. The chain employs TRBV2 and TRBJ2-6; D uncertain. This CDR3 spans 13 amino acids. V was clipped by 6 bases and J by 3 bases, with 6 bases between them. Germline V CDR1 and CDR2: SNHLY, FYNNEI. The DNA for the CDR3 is TGTGCCAGCAGCCCTTATGGGGCCAACGTCCTGACTTTC. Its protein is CASSPYGANVLTF.

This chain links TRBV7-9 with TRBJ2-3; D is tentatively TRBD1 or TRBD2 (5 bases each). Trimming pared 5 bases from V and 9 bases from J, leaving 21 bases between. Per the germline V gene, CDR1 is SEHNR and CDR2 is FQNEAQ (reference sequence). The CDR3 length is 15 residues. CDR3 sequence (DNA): TGTGCCAGCAGCACTACTAGTGGGGCCCGGGAAACGCAGTATTTT. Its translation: CASSTTSGARETQYF.

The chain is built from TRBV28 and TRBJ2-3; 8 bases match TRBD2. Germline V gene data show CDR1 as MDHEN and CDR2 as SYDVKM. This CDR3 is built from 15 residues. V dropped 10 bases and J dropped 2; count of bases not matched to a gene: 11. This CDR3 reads CAIKRGTSLTDTQYF. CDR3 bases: TGTGCCATCAAGAGGGGGACTAGTCTCACAGATACGCAGTATTTT.

CDR3 bases: TGTGCCAGCAGTCCTCTAGCGGGGGGTTTCGAGGAGCAGTACTTC. Protein: CASSPLAGGFEEQYF. The J gene is TRBJ2-7, the V gene TRBV27, with TRBD2 identical over 11 bases. This CDR3 comprises 15 residues. Per the germline V gene, CDR1 is MNHEY and CDR2 is SMNVEV (reference sequence). With 5 bases clipped from V and 7 bases from J, the junction kept 10 bases outside the gene matches.

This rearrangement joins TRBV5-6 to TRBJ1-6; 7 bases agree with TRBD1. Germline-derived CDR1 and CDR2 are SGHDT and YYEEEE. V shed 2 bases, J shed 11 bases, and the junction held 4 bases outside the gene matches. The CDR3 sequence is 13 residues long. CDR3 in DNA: TGTGCCAGCAGCTTAGGGACAGTGGCACCCCTCCACTTT. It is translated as CASSLGTVAPLHF.

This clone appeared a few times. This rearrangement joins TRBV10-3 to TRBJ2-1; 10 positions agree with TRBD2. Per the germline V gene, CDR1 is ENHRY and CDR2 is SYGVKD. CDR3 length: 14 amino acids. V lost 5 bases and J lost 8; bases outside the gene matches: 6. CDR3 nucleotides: TGTGCCATCAGTACTAGCGGGGTAATTGATGAGCAGTTCTTC. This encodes CAISTSGVIDEQFF.

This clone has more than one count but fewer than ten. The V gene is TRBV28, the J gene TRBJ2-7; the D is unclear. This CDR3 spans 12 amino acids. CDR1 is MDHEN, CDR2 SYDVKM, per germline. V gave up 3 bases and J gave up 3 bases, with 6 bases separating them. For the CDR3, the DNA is TGTGCCAGCAGTTTTAAGGACTACGAGCAGTACTTC. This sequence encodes CASSFKDYEQYF.